These 32 T cell receptor beta chains share one sample of origin, sequenced in a study of response to subunit inactivated influenza vaccine (dated by TCRdb to the late 2010s). The library was made by RT-PCR. Sequencing was performed on an Illumina HiSeq 2500. The public sequencing data were trimmed at Q25 with fastp and processed into clonotypes with MiXCR by TCRdb, which kept only in-frame beta chains. Duplicate CDR3 protein sequences are folded into a single record with the most common DNA and genes. The sample profile shows 650,000 to 850,000 distinct CDR3 sequences; around 14% of them were found once. The leading ten clones occupy around 7.3% of the sample. This sample comprised PBMCs from blood, obtained 14 to 15 days before vaccination. These receptors came from a man aged 45-65 years who received an inactivated influenza vaccine. Donor details come from another sample of the same person, matched by shared clones.

The CDR3 DNA is TGTGCCAGCAGCAACCGGACACAACAAGAGACCCAGTACTTC. Translating gives CASSNRTQQETQYF. The chain links TRBV21-1 to TRBJ2-5; the table's D gene call, TRBD1, was not cross checked with the DNA. TRBV21-1 is labeled a pseudogene. There are 14 residues in the CDR3.

Comment on this clonotype: At one of its ends the junction is not consistent with the germline gene, which may arise from a read error. The chain combines TRBV28 with TRBJ2-1, with no clear D. Per germline, CDR1 MDHEN and CDR2 SYDVKM. This CDR3 region has 14 residues. The CDR3 spells CDSSSLVGWDEQFF. The CDR3 bases are TGTGACAGCAGTTCCTTAGTGGGATGGGATGAGCAGTTCTTC.

This clonotype was seen only a few times. The V and J genes are TRBV6-2 or TRBV6-3 and TRBJ2-7; a weak D match, TRBD2 (5 bases). Germline-derived CDR1 and CDR2 are MNHEY and SVGEGT. This CDR3 is 12 amino acids long. Trimming removed 6 bases at V and 3 bases at J, with 9 bases between. The CDR3 is CASRHRDYEQYF. CDR3 sequence (DNA): TGTGCCAGCAGACACCGGGACTACGAGCAGTACTTC.

The V gene is TRBV4-3, the J gene TRBJ2-2; 8 positions agree with TRBD1. Trimming at V came to 2 bases and at J to 6 bases, leaving 8 bases not matched to a gene. CDR3 length equals 16 residues. Germline values: CDR1 LGHNA, CDR2 YSLEER. The CDR3 here is CASSQYLTQGAGELFF. The CDR3, as DNA: TGCGCCAGCAGCCAATACCTAACACAGGGGGCCGGGGAGCTGTTTTTT.

This clonotype has at least ten counts. The V gene is TRBV7-2, the J gene TRBJ2-2; 8 nucleotides match TRBD1. Germline loops: CDR1 SGHTA, CDR2 FQGNSA. V dropped 3 bases and J dropped 3; count of bases not matched to a gene: 3. The CDR3 sequence is 15 residues long. CDR3 DNA: TGTGCCAGCAGCTTCGACAGGGGTTACACCGGGGAGCTGTTTTTT. Translation gives CASSFDRGYTGELFF. The variable domain in full, with the rest retrieved from reference TRBV7-2 and TRBJ2-2, is GAGVSQSPSNKVTEKGKDVELRCDPISGHTALYWYRQSLGQGLEFLIYFQGNSAPDKSGLPSDRFSAERTGGSVSTLTIQRTQQEDSAVYLCASSFDRGYTGELFFGEGSRLTVL.

CDR3 DNA: TGTGCCAGCAGTCCCGGGACTAGCGGGGGGGCAGCCGAGCAGTACTTC. As protein: CASSPGTSGGAAEQYF. The chain combines TRBV12-3 or TRBV12-4 with TRBJ2-7; 16 bases fit TRBD2. The CDR3 loop spans 16 amino acids. Trimming took 5 bases from V and 6 from J; bases not matched to a gene: 7.

This clonotype has at least ten counts. V gene TRBV20-1 combines with J gene TRBJ2-7; 9 bases are a match to TRBD1. Germline CDR1 reads DFQATT; CDR2 reads SNEGSKA (reference sequence). V lost 5 bases, J lost 0 bases, and 2 bases stayed unmatched. The CDR3 spans 13 residues. The CDR3 here is CSASDRGSYEQYF. The CDR3 DNA sequence: TGCAGTGCTTCGGACAGGGGCTCCTACGAGCAGTACTTC.

This clonotype was detected ten times or more. The V and J genes are TRBV19 and TRBJ2-1, with 7 bases matching TRBD2. Germline CDR1 LNHDA, CDR2 SQIVND (reference sequence). This CDR3 spans 15 amino acids. With 7 bases clipped from V and 6 bases from J, the junction kept 12 bases outside the gene matches. The CDR3 region has the DNA TGTGCCAGTACCCCAACCGGGGGGTTGAGCAATGAGCAGTTCTTC. The encoded protein is CASTPTGGLSNEQFF. Together with reference TRBV19 and TRBJ2-1, the CDR3 gives the full variable domain: DGGITQSPKYLFRKEGQNVTLSCEQNLNHDAMYWYRQDPGQGLRLIYYSQIVNDFQKGDIAEGYSVSREKKESFPLTVTSAQKNPTAFYLCASTPTGGLSNEQFFGPGTRLTVL.

The gene calls are TRBV4-3 and TRBJ2-3; D is possibly TRBD1 (5 bases). This CDR3 comprises 16 residues. The V gene lost 2 bases and the J gene lost 2 bases, with 14 bases spanning the gap. Germline V gene sequence: CDR1 LGHNA, CDR2 YSLEER. The chain's CDR3 is CASSQQYRSNTDTQYF. CDR3 bases: TGCGCCAGCAGCCAACAATACAGGTCAAACACAGATACGCAGTATTTT.

This clonotype was counted many times. CDR3 residues: CSVAGTREQFF. Here the CDR3 DNA reads TGCAGCGTAGCCGGGACTAGGGAGCAGTTCTTC. V gene TRBV29-1 combines with J gene TRBJ2-1; 8 bases agree with TRBD2. J was trimmed by 10 bases and V by 6 bases; bases with no gene match: 5. The CDR3 length is 11 residues. Germline V CDR1 and CDR2: SQVTM, ANQGSEA.

J is TRBJ1-6 and V is TRBV20-1, with no clear D. The CDR3 runs to 14 residues. Trimming removed 2 bases at V and 7 bases at J, with 12 bases between. Germline loops: CDR1 DFQATT, CDR2 SNEGSKA (reference sequence). CDR3 residues: CSARPGRSNSPLHF. CDR3 coding DNA: TGCAGTGCTAGACCAGGCCGATCGAATTCACCCCTCCACTTT.

This clonotype was found a few times. CDR3 protein: CSARDLAFHNEQFF. CDR3 sequence (DNA): TGCAGTGCTAGAGACCTAGCGTTCCACAATGAGCAGTTCTTC. V and J are TRBV20-1 and TRBJ2-1; a weak D match, TRBD2 (6 bases). The germline V gene has CDR1 DFQATT and CDR2 SNEGSKA (reference sequence). CDR3 length: 14 residues. Trimming took off 0 bases at V and 5 bases at J, with 11 bases between the two ends.

This clonotype was recorded many times. The chain has TRBV14 and TRBJ2-3; D call uncertain. Germline CDR1 and CDR2: SGHDN and FVKESK. V gave up 4 bases and J gave up 0 bases, with 11 bases separating them. The CDR3 length is 15 residues. The CDR3 spells CASSPHHYSTDTQYF. CDR3 coding DNA: TGTGCCAGCAGCCCTCACCACTATAGCACAGATACGCAGTATTTT.

This clonotype turned up a few times. This chain uses TRBV2 with TRBJ2-7; no reliable D call. CDR3 size: 13 residues. Per germline, CDR1 SNHLY and CDR2 FYNNEI. V was shortened by 7 bases and J by 3 bases, with 13 bases between the two germline ends. The chain's CDR3 is CASKGVKNYEQYF. CDR3 in DNA: TGTGCCAGCAAAGGTGTGAAGAACTACGAGCAGTACTTC.

This clonotype was observed at least ten times. The chain recombines TRBV19 with TRBJ2-1; 7 bases line up with TRBD1. V was clipped by 3 bases and J by 0 bases; unmatched bases: 17. This CDR3 is built from 20 residues. Germline CDR1 and CDR2: LNHDA and SQIVND (reference sequence). The CDR3 bases are TGTGCCAGTAGTATTTGGGGGCCAGGGGGACGGCCCCCCTCCTACAATGAGCAGTTCTTC. Its protein is CASSIWGPGGRPPSYNEQFF. The complete variable domain, with remaining parts taken from reference TRBV19 and TRBJ2-1, reads DGGITQSPKYLFRKEGQNVTLSCEQNLNHDAMYWYRQDPGQGLRLIYYSQIVNDFQKGDIAEGYSVSREKKESFPLTVTSAQKNPTAFYLCASSIWGPGGRPPSYNEQFFGPGTRLTVL.

The V and J genes are TRBV29-1 and TRBJ1-1; D is ambiguous. Germline V CDR1 and CDR2: SQVTM, ANQGSEA. V gave up 7 bases and J gave up 6 bases, with 15 bases separating them. This CDR3 spans 12 amino acids. CDR3 protein: CSAGPRLAEAFF. CDR3 coding DNA: TGCAGCGCCGGCCCAAGACTGGCTGAAGCTTTCTTT.

By share, this clonotype ranks as medium-sized. CDR3 in DNA: TGTGCCAGCCGCCATACATCGGACCTACCCCGGGCCTACGAGCAGTACTTC. It specifies CASRHTSDLPRAYEQYF. The J gene is TRBJ2-7, the V gene TRBV28; D not certain. The CDR3 runs 17 residues. Germline assignment: CDR1 MDHEN and CDR2 SYDVKM. V lost 8 bases and J 2 bases, leaving 25 bases between the germline ends.

This clonotype was detected ten times or more. The chain is built from TRBV5-1 and TRBJ2-3; TRBD1 is a possible D gene (5 bases). CDR3 length equals 11 residues. Germline CDR1 reads SGHRS; CDR2 reads YFSETQ. V shed 5 bases and J shed 6 bases, with 7 bases lying between them. CDR3: CASRKGDTQYF. The DNA for the CDR3 is TGCGCCAGCAGGAAGGGGGATACGCAGTATTTT.

This clonotype was detected only a few times. The chain's CDR3 is CASSLVSGQVTGELFF. The CDR3 DNA sequence: TGTGCCAGCAGCTTGGTTTCAGGGCAGGTCACCGGGGAGCTGTTTTTT. V and J are TRBV5-5 and TRBJ2-2, with D possibly being TRBD1 (5 bases). In germline, CDR1 is SGHKS, CDR2 YYEKEE (reference sequence). Trimming took 0 bases from V and 4 from J, leaving 13 bases between them. The CDR3 spans 16 residues.

This clonotype was observed a handful of times. This sequence joins TRBV7-3 and TRBJ2-5, with 7 bases matching TRBD1. This CDR3 is 14 amino acids long. Germline assignment: CDR1 SGHTA and CDR2 FQGTGA. The ends lost 5 bases at V and 2 bases at J; junction bases unmatched: 5. CDR3: CASSETGPQETQYF. CDR3 coding DNA: TGTGCCAGCAGCGAGACAGGGCCTCAAGAGACCCAGTACTTC.

This clonotype was seen many times. This chain connects TRBV4-3 to TRBJ2-1; 11 bases are shared with TRBD2. The length of the CDR3 is 17 residues. CDR1 and CDR2 from the germline V gene are LGHNA and YSLEER. V lost 3 bases to trimming and J lost 4 bases; unmatched junction nucleotides: 8. The CDR3 spells CASSQGTSGSWYNEQFF. CDR3 in DNA: TGCGCCAGCAGCCAGGGGACTAGCGGAAGTTGGTACAATGAGCAGTTCTTC.

This clonotype was seen only a few times. V gene TRBV14 combines with J gene TRBJ2-3; 8 bases fit TRBD1. The trim removed 0 bases at V and 12 bases at J, leaving 5 bases unmatched. Germline CDR1 and CDR2: SGHDN and FVKESK. This CDR3 spans 13 amino acids. CDR3 in amino acids: CASSQDATGGQYF. Here the CDR3 DNA reads TGTGCCAGCAGCCAAGATGCAACAGGGGGACAGTATTTT.

This clonotype has just a few counts. As DNA, the CDR3 is TGTGCCAGCACCCGACTAGCGGGGGAGCAGTACTTC. Protein product: CASTRLAGEQYF. V and J are TRBV7-9 and TRBJ2-7; 11 bases are a match to TRBD2. J lost 7 bases, V lost 7 bases, and 3 bases had no gene match. From germline, CDR1 is SEHNR and CDR2 FQNEAQ (reference sequence). CDR3 size: 12 residues.

About this clonotype: Relative to the germline gene, one junction end is altered; a read error may explain this. The chain uses TRBV10-3 and TRBJ2-3; either TRBD1 or TRBD2 may fit D (5 bases each). This CDR3 is built from 15 residues. Germline values: CDR1 ENHRY, CDR2 SYGVKD. For the CDR3, the DNA is TGTGCCATCAGTGATCGGGGCAGTAGCACAGATACGCAGTGTTTT. Residues: CAISDRGSSTDTQCF.

In its sample, this clonotype was seen a few times. The rearrangement joins TRBV30 to TRBJ2-2, with unresolved D. The ends were cut back, 3 bases at V and 4 bases at J, with 18 bases in the middle. The CDR3 loop spans 16 amino acids. Per germline, CDR1 GTSNPN and CDR2 SVGIG (reference sequence). The DNA of the CDR3 is TGTGCCTGGAGATCGGCAGGCAACACATTCACCGGGGAGCTGTTTTTT. This gives the protein CAWRSAGNTFTGELFF. Based on the CDR3 plus reference TRBV30 and TRBJ2-2, the full variable domain is SQTIHQWPATLVQPVGSPLSLECTVEGTSNPNLYWYRQAAGRGLQLLFYSVGIGQISSEVPQNLSASRPQDRQFILSSKKLLLSDSGFYLCAWRSAGNTFTGELFFGEGSRLTVL.

V gene TRBV20-1 combines with J gene TRBJ1-1; perhaps TRBD1 as D (6 bases). Germline values: CDR1 DFQATT, CDR2 SNEGSKA (reference sequence). V lost 0 bases to trimming and J lost 1 base, with 12 bases between them. The CDR3 totals 15 residues. The CDR3 loop reads CSARDTGLGNTEAFF. CDR3 DNA: TGCAGTGCTAGAGATACAGGGTTGGGGAACACTGAAGCTTTCTTT.

CDR3 in amino acids: CSASSGRGYNEQFF. The CDR3 coding sequence is TGCAGTGCTTCCAGCGGGAGGGGATACAATGAGCAGTTCTTC. The gene calls are TRBV20-1 and TRBJ2-1; 10 bases agree with TRBD2. Trimming took 5 bases from V and 4 from J; bases not matched to a gene: 5. Germline CDR1 DFQATT, CDR2 SNEGSKA (reference sequence). This CDR3 has 14 residues.

The chain is built from TRBV9 and TRBJ2-2; D remains unclear. Looked up from germline, CDR1 is SGDLS and CDR2 is YYNGEE. This CDR3 contains 15 residues. The V and J ends lost 0 bases and 0 bases respectively, with 6 bases between them. DNA for the CDR3: TGTGCCAGCAGCGTAGTAGGAGCGAACACCGGGGAGCTGTTTTTT. It translates to CASSVVGANTGELFF.

In the case of this clonotype: A junction boundary mismatches the germline segment, possibly from a read error. The genes are TRBV5-1 and TRBJ2-6; TRBD1 is a possible D gene (5 bases). Germline-derived CDR1 and CDR2 are SGHRS and YFSETQ. CDR3 length: 16 residues. Here the CDR3 reads CASSADGNSGATVLTF. CDR3 bases: TGCGCCAGCAGCGCGGACGGTAACTCTGGGGCCACCGTCCTGACTTTC.

This clonotype was seen only a few times. A read error may produce the germline difference seen at one junction end. The rearrangement uses TRBV3-1 and TRBJ2-1, with D perhaps being TRBD1 or TRBD2 (5 bases each). Germline lookup yields CDR1 LGHDT and CDR2 YNNKEL (reference sequence). The CDR3 covers 17 residues. The CDR3 sequence is CACSQDQGDGYYNEQFF. The CDR3, as DNA: TGTGCCTGCAGCCAAGATCAAGGGGACGGATACTACAATGAGCAGTTCTTC.

There are a few counts of this clonotype. CDR3 DNA sequence: TGCAGCGGACTAGCGGGGTGGGACAATGAGCAGTTCTTC. It encodes CSGLAGWDNEQFF. J is TRBJ2-1 and V is TRBV20-1; the match to TRBD2 covers 12 bases. This CDR3 spans 13 amino acids. In germline, CDR1 is DFQATT, CDR2 SNEGSKA (reference sequence).

This chain uses TRBV20-1 with TRBJ2-3, with D perhaps matching TRBD2 (6 bases). The CDR3 extends over 14 amino acids. Germline lookup yields CDR1 DFQATT and CDR2 SNEGSKA (reference sequence). Trimming shortened V by 5 bases and J by 1 base, and 13 bases separated the two germline ends. The CDR3 DNA is TGCAGTGCTGGAGGGCGGGGTGGCACAGATACGCAGTATTTT. This gives the protein CSAGGRGGTDTQYF.